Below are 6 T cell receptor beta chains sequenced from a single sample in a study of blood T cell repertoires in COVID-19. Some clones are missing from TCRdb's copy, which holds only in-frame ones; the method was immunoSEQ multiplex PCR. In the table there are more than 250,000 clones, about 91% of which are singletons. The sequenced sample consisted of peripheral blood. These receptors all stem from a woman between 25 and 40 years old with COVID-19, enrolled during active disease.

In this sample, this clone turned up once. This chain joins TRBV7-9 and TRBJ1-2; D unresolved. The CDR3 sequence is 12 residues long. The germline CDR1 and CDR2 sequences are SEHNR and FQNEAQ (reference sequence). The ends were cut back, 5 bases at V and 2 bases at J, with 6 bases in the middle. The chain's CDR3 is CASSQENYGYTF. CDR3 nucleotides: TGTGCCAGCAGCCAGGAAAACTATGGCTACACCTTC.

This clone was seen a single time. The DNA of the CDR3 is TGTGCCAGCAGCTCTGGCGGGACGGCGGGCGGGGAGCTGTTTTTT. The encoded protein is CASSSGGTAGGELFF. V gene TRBV5-5 combines with J gene TRBJ2-2; the D gene is possibly TRBD2 (6 bases). The CDR3 has 15 residues. Trimming took off 3 bases at V and 7 bases at J, with 16 bases between the two ends. CDR1 is SGHKS, CDR2 YYEKEE, per germline (reference sequence).

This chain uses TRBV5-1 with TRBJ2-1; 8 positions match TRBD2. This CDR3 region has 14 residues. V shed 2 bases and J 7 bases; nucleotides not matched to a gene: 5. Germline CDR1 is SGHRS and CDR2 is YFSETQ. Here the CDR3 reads CASSFSRGVNEQFF. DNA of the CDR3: TGCGCCAGCAGCTTCTCGCGGGGGGTTAATGAGCAGTTCTTC.

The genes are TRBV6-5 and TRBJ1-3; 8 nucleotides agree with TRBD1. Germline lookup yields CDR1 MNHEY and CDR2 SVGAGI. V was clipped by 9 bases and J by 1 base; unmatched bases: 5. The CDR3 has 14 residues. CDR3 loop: CASSNRGSGNTIYF. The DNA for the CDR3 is TGTGCCAGTTCGAACAGGGGGTCTGGAAACACCATATATTTT.

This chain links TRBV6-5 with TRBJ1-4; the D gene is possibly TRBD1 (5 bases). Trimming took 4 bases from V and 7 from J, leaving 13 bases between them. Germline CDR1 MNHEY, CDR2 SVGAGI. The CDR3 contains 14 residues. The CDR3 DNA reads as TGTGCCAGCAGTTCCCGGGACTACGTTGAAAAACTGTTTTTT. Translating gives CASSSRDYVEKLFF.

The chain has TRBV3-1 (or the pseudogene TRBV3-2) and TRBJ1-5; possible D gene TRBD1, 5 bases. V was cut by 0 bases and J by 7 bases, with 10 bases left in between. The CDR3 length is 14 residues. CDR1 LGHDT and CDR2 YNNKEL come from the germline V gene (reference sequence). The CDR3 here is CASSQDIGGQPQHF. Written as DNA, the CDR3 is TGTGCCAGCAGCCAAGATATCGGGGGGCAGCCCCAGCATTTT.